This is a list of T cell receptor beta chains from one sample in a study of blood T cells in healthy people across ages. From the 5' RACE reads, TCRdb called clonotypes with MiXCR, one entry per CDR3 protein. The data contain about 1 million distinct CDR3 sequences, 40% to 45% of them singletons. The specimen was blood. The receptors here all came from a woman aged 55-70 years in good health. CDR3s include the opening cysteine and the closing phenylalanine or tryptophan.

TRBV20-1	CSASTGVNYGYTF
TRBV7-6	CASSGRVFGETQYF
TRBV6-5	CASRPYPGLAETQYF
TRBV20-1	CSADLVRGETQYF
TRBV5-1	CASSPNQGQGYNEQFF
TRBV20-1	CSAPKGEANYGYTF
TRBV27	CASSLEVGAYEQYF
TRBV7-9	CASSPISSETYEQYF
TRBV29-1	CSVVVTPQPDTQYF
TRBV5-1	CASSPTTSGKETQYF
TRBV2	CASQIGGGTGNEQFF
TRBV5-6	CASSLSFRLLAGPSYNEQYF
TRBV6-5	CASSSAGTGRETQYF
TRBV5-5	CASSSTGGNTEAFF
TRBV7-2	CASTITGRTYEQYF
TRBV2	CASSDRGPSTDTQYF
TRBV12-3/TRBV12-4	CASRTQAGGEETQYF
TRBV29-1	CSVGGGGTSYEQYF
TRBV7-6	CASSTLGGGGPLNEQFF
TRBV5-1	CASRIGSPATEAFF
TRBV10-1	CASSDGTVAYEQYF
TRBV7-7	CASSLILGSEQYF
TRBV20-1	CSARRGVEQYF
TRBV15	CATGGREGASDSPLHF
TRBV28	CAIRSTPGQRGYTF
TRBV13	CASSFAGGLQETQYF
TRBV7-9	CASSSRGGRSYEQYF
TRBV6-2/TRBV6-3	CASSYVSSDEQYF
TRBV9	CASSVDGQGNRPQHF
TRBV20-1	CSALAGLRTYNEQYF
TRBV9	CASSVGLAGLSDEQFF
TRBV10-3	CAIMAGGRTDTQYF
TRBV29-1	CSVEGSGINGYTF
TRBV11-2	CASTESGLAVSQYF
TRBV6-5	CASSYKGRDGYTF
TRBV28	CASSFSFVETKNIQYF
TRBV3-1	CASSQFLSGGYGYTF
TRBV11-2	CASSHQVAAGETQYF
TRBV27	CAGSLERPVTDTQYF
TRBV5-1	CASSSQGRETQYF
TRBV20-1	CSARPIRGQINTEAFF
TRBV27	CASTLGTDYEQYF
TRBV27	CASSLSRTGVGYTF
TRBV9	CASSVRRTGRETQYF
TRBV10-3	CAISESTSTDTQYF
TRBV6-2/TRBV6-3	CASTWHANTEAFF
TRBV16	CASSKEADHEQYF
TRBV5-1	CASSSRMNYGYTF
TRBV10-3	CAISSSGSRNEQYF
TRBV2	CASRGRLEKLFF